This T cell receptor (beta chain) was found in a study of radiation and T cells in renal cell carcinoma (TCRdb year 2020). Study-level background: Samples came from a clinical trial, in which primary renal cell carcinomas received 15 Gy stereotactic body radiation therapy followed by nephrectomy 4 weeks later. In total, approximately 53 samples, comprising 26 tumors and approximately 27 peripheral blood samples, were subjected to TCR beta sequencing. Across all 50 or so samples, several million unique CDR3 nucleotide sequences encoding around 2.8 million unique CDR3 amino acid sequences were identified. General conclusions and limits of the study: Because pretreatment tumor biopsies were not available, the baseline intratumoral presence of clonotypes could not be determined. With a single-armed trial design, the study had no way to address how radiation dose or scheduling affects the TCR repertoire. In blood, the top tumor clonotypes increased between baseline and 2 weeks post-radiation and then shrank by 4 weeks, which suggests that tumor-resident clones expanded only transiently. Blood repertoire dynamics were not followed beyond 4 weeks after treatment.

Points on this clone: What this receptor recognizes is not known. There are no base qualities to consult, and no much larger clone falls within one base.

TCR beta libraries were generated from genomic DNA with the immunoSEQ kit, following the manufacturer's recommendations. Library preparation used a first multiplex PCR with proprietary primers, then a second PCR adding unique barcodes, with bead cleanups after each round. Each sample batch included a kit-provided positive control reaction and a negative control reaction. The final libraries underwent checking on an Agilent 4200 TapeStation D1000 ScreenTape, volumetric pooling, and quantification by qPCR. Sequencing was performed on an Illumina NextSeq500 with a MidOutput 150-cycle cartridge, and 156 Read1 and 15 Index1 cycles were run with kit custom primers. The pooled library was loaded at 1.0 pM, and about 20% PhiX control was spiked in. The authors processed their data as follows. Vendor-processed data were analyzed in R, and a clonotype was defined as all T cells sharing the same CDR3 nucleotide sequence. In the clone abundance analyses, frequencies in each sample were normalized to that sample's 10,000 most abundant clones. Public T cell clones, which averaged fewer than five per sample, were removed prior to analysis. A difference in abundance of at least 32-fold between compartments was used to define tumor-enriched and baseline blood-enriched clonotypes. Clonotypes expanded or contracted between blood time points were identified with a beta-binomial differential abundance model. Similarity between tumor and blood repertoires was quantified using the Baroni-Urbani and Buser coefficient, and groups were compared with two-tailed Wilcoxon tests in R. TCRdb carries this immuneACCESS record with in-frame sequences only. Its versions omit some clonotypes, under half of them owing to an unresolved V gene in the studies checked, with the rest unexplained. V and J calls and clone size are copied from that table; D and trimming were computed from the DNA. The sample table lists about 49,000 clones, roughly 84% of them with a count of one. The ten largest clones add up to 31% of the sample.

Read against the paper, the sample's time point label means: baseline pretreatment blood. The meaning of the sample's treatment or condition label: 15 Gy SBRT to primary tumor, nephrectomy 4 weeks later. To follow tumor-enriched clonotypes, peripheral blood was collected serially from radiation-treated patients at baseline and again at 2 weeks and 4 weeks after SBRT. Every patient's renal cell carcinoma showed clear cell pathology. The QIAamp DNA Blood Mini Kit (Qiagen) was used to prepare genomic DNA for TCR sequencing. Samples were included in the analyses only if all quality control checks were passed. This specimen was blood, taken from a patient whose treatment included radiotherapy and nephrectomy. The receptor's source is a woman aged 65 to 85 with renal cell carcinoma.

CDR3 reads: CASSGQGGDTEAFF. The DNA reads TGTGCCAGCAGTGGACAGGGGGGGGACACTGAAGCTTTCTTT. The chain was built from TRBV6-1 and TRBJ1-1; a stretch of 9 junction bases matches TRBD1. The CDR3 runs 14 residues from the cysteine to the phenylalanine. CDR3 DNA is the only sequence kept; it has 42 bases, read in frame from the first base. Trimming takes 4 bases off V and 3 bases off J; junction bases not matched to a gene: 3. For CDR1 and CDR2, the germline V gene lists MNHNS and SASEGT.